Listed below are T cell receptor beta chains from one sample, sequenced in a study of OX40 agonist ivuxolimab in advanced cancers. Here immunoSEQ multiplex PCR was the method, and the copy in TCRdb shows in-frame clones only, minus some. The table records roughly 92,000 clones, 92% of them present only once. This specimen consisted of CD4+ or CD8+ T cells sorted from blood, obtained in a trial of the OX40 agonist ivuxolimab. The receptors were gathered from an adult with an advanced solid tumor such as melanoma, head and neck, liver or kidney cancer. CDR3s include the opening cysteine and the closing phenylalanine or tryptophan. D genes are given only for firm matches. Clone size is stated in some rows and not others, as once, few, many or a class when expanded.

d_call j_call v_call clone_size cdr3_nt cdr3_aa
NA TRBJ1-2 TRBV5-8 NA TGTGCCAGCAGCTTGGTGTTTGTAGGGGAAGGAGAATATGGCTACACCTTC CASSLVFVGEGEYGYTF
NA TRBJ2-7 TRBV27 medium-sized TGTGCCAGCAGCTCGGGACCCTCCTACGAGCAGTACTTC CASSSGPSYEQYF
NA TRBJ2-6 TRBV7-2 once TGTGCCAGCAGCTTAGGCGGGATTGGGGCCAACGTCCTGACTTTC CASSLGGIGANVLTF
NA TRBJ2-1 TRBV13 once TGTGCCAGCAGCTTACGCGGGGTGCCTTCCTACAATGAGCAGTTCTTC CASSLRGVPSYNEQFF
TRBD2 TRBJ2-1 TRBV27 NA TGTGCCAGCAGTCCGAGCGGGAGCTCCTACAATGAGCAGTTCTTC CASSPSGSSYNEQFF
TRBD1 TRBJ2-2 TRBV27 NA TGTGCCAGCTCTTACAGGGGGACCGGGGAGCTGTTTTTT CASSYRGTGELFF
NA TRBJ1-1 TRBV4-1 NA TGCGCCAGCAGCCAAGACAACACTGAAGCTTTCTTT CASSQDNTEAFF
TRBD1 TRBJ2-5 TRBV6-5 NA TGTGCCAGCAGTAAGCTATGGACAGGGGCCGGGACCCAGTACTTC CASSKLWTGAGTQYF
TRBD1 TRBJ2-5 TRBV6-5 once TGTGCCAGCAGTTTGTGGACAGGCCAAGAGACCCAGTACTTC CASSLWTGQETQYF
TRBD2 TRBJ2-1 TRBV13 NA TGTGCCAGCAGCTTAGAGGGACTAGCTAGGAATGAGCAGTTCTTC CASSLEGLARNEQFF
NA TRBJ2-1 TRBV27 NA TGTGCCAGCAGTCTAGGGGTCAATGAGCAGTTCTTC CASSLGVNEQFF
NA TRBJ2-1 TRBV27 once TGTGCCACCCTCGAATATTGGGGTGGTGAGCAGTTCTTC CATLEYWGGEQFF
NA TRBJ2-1 TRBV9 NA TGTGCCAGCAGCGTAGAGGGGGGCCCCTACAATGAGCAGTTCTTC CASSVEGGPYNEQFF
NA TRBJ1-5 TRBV4-1 once TGCGCCAGCAGCCAAGTGGGCCAGGGGCGGCAGCCCCAGCATTTT CASSQVGQGRQPQHF
NA TRBJ1-2 TRBV27 NA TGTGCCAGCAGTTTATCGGGGGGGCTCCACTATGGCTACACCTTC CASSLSGGLHYGYTF
TRBD1 TRBJ2-1 TRBV28 NA TGTGCCAGTCGTAAGGGACAGGACCTCTACAATGAGCAGTTCTTC CASRKGQDLYNEQFF
NA TRBJ1-5 TRBV5-6 NA TGTGCCAGCAGCTGGACGAGGGGGGCTTATAGCAATCAGCCCCAGCATTTT CASSWTRGAYSNQPQHF
NA TRBJ1-5 TRBV14 NA TGTGCCAGCAGCCAAGATGAAGGGGGGGTAGAGAATCAGCCCCAGCATTTT CASSQDEGGVENQPQHF
NA TRBJ2-7 TRBV29-1 NA TGCAGCGTTGCTTCGGGCTACGAGCAGTACTTC CSVASGYEQYF
TRBD1 TRBJ1-2 TRBV4-1 NA TGCGCCAGCAGCCAAGTCGGGCCAGGGGGCACCTATGGCTACACCTTC CASSQVGPGGTYGYTF
NA TRBJ1-1 TRBV6-5 NA TGTGCCAGCAGTTACTCCACAAGTGGGGGGGAAGCTTTCTTT CASSYSTSGGEAFF
NA TRBJ2-5 TRBV30 NA TGTGCCTGGAGGGCAGGGGGGGGCGGGGCCCAGTACTTC CAWRAGGGGAQYF
NA TRBJ1-5 TRBV6-4 once TGTGCCAGCAGTCCCTACACAACGAATCAGCCCCAGCATTTT CASSPYTTNQPQHF
NA TRBJ1-4 TRBV14 NA TGTGCCAGCAGCCAAGATACGGCTAATGAAAAACTGTTTTTT CASSQDTANEKLFF
TRBD2 TRBJ2-5 TRBV11-2 NA TGTGCCAGCAGCTTAGTAGAGGGGACTAGCGGGGGAAAGCGGACCCAGTACTTC CASSLVEGTSGGKRTQYF
NA TRBJ2-7 TRBV11-2 NA TGTGCCAGCAGCTTAGAAGAGACAGGCCGGTACGGGGCCTACGAGCAGTACTTC CASSLEETGRYGAYEQYF
TRBD2 TRBJ2-2 TRBV5-4 NA TGTGCCAGCCGCCCGGCTAGCGGGACCGGGGAGCTGTTTTTT CASRPASGTGELFF
NA TRBJ1-1 TRBV5-1 NA TGCGCCAGCAGCCCCCTAGGGCCGATGGGAGCTTTCTTT CASSPLGPMGAFF
NA TRBJ1-5 TRBV4-3 NA TGCGCCAGCAGCCAAGGACATGATGGCAATCAGCCCCAGCATTTT CASSQGHDGNQPQHF
NA TRBJ1-2 TRBV6-6 NA TGTGCCAGCAGTTACTCCGGGGGGATGGGCTACACCTTC CASSYSGGMGYTF
NA TRBJ2-1 TRBV7-8 NA TGTGCCAGCAGCTTAGCCCCTCTAGGAAACTACGATGAGCAGTTCTTC CASSLAPLGNYDEQFF
TRBD2 TRBJ2-4 TRBV7-9 NA TGTGCCAGCAGCTCCGGACGGGGGGACATTCAGTACTTC CASSSGRGDIQYF
TRBD2 TRBJ2-7 TRBV11-2 NA TGTGCCAGCAGCTTATTCGGGGGGTATGGGTACGAGCAGTACTTC CASSLFGGYGYEQYF
TRBD1 TRBJ1-2 TRBV4-3 NA TGCGCCAGCAGCCAAGGGGCCCCAGGACAGGGGGACTATGGCTACACCTTC CASSQGAPGQGDYGYTF
NA TRBJ2-7 TRBV29-1 NA TGCAGCGTTGAAGACAGGGAGACGGACGAGCAGTACTTC CSVEDRETDEQYF
NA TRBJ1-4 TRBV4-3 NA TGCGCCAGCAGCCAAGTTAGGGGAGCAACTAATGAAAAACTGTTTTTT CASSQVRGATNEKLFF
NA TRBJ2-7 TRBV19 once TGTGCCAGTAGTATGGCGGGCCTAACCTACGAGCAGTACTTC CASSMAGLTYEQYF
NA TRBJ1-3 TRBV28 NA TGTGCCAGCAGTTTCGGGGGTCCCTCTGGAAACACCATATATTTT CASSFGGPSGNTIYF
TRBD2 TRBJ2-2 TRBV14 NA TGTGCCAGCAGCCTTTCGGGACTAGCGGGGGCCGGGGAGCTGTTTTTT CASSLSGLAGAGELFF
TRBD2 TRBJ2-2 TRBV27 NA TGTGCCAGCAGTTTACCGCCTTCAGCGGGAGGGCCCAGTCTTAACACCGGGGAGCTGTTTTTT CASSLPPSAGGPSLNTGELFF
NA TRBJ1-2 TRBV27 NA TGTGCCAGCAGTTTAAAGGCAGGGACCTATGGCTACACCTTC CASSLKAGTYGYTF
TRBD1 TRBJ2-7 TRBV27 NA TGTGCCAGCAGTTTATCTATTTACGTCGGGACAGATAGTACCTACGAGCAGTACTTC CASSLSIYVGTDSTYEQYF
TRBD2 TRBJ2-1 TRBV19 NA TGTGCCAGTAGTACAAAAAGGACTAGCGGGGGGACTACCTTTTTCGGGGAGCAGTTCTTC CASSTKRTSGGTTFFGEQFF
NA TRBJ2-7 TRBV7-2 NA TGTGCCAGCAGCTTTGGGACGGACGAGCAGTACTTC CASSFGTDEQYF
NA TRBJ1-1 TRBV10-1 few TGCGCCAGCAGTGAGTCTTGGGCAGCCCGCACTGAAGCTTTCTTT CASSESWAARTEAFF
NA TRBJ1-1 TRBV30 NA TGTGCCTGGAGCCGTTTCCCGAGAGGACACTCGATCACTGAAGCTTTCTTT CAWSRFPRGHSITEAFF
NA TRBJ1-1 TRBV27 NA TGTGCCAGCAGTTTCCGGTTTATGAACACTGAAGCTTTCTTT CASSFRFMNTEAFF
TRBD1 TRBJ1-2 TRBV6-1 NA TGTGCCAGCAGGCCACAGGGGGCGTATGGCTACACCTTC CASRPQGAYGYTF
TRBD1 TRBJ1-1 TRBV4-3 NA TGCGCCAGCAGCCAGGACAGGGGTATGAACACTGAAGCTTTCTTT CASSQDRGMNTEAFF
TRBD1 TRBJ2-1 TRBV5-1 NA TGCGCCAGCAGCACCCGACAGGGGAGCTCCTACAATGAGCAGTTCTTC CASSTRQGSSYNEQFF
TRBD1 TRBJ2-3 TRBV20-1 NA TGCAGTTCGGGACAGGGACCTACGCAGTATTTT CSSGQGPTQYF
TRBD2 TRBJ2-1 TRBV4-1 NA TGCGCCAGCAGCTTCGCGATAGCGGGAGCCCCTAGTGAGCAGTTCTTC CASSFAIAGAPSEQFF
NA TRBJ2-7 TRBV5-4 NA TGTGCCAGCAGCTTGGGCAGCTCCTACGAGCAGTACTTC CASSLGSSYEQYF
NA TRBJ1-2 TRBV10-2 NA TGCGCCAGCAGTGAAGGGGGGCACTATGGCTACACCTTC CASSEGGHYGYTF
NA TRBJ1-4 TRBV9 NA TGTGCCAGCAGCGTAGGGGGGAGGAGGGCTGAAAAACTGTTTTTT CASSVGGRRAEKLFF
NA TRBJ2-7 TRBV5-6 NA TGTGCCAGCAGCTTTAGGGTCCGGGAGCAGTACTTC CASSFRVREQYF
TRBD1 TRBJ2-5 TRBV7-8 NA TGTGCCAGCAGCTCTCGGGACAGGGGGCGCCAAGAGACCCAGTACTTC CASSSRDRGRQETQYF
NA TRBJ1-2 TRBV5-4 NA TGTGCCAGCAGCTTGGCCAAGACAGACGCTAACTATGGCTACACCTTC CASSLAKTDANYGYTF